These T cell receptor beta chains were read from a single sample in a study of OX40 agonist ivuxolimab in advanced cancers. Repertoires were generated with immunoSEQ multiplex PCR, while TCRdb's copy carries only in-frame clones and drops some. The data contain some 70,000 clones, almost 85% of them seen just once; the ten biggest clones take up less than 2.5%. The starting material was CD4+ or CD8+ T cells sorted from blood, obtained in a trial of the OX40 agonist ivuxolimab. These receptors came from an adult with an advanced solid tumor such as melanoma, head and neck, liver or kidney cancer. The CDR3 runs from the conserved cysteine through the conserved F or W.

V gene	J gene	CDR3 protein
TRBV5-4	TRBJ1-1	CASSQDPGYTEAFF
TRBV18	TRBJ2-1	CASSPTGSSYNEQFF
TRBV6-5	TRBJ2-1	CASSYSRTSAPFPQFF
TRBV7-2	TRBJ2-2	CASSHSAGPNTGELFF
TRBV9	TRBJ2-7	CASSVGSSGGKAEQYF
TRBV4-3	TRBJ1-3	CASSQDPGRSGNTIYF
TRBV13	TRBJ1-5	CASSLGLGGMAQHF
TRBV7-3	TRBJ1-6	CASSLSRNNSPLHF
TRBV2	TRBJ1-1	CASSGQGVEAFF
TRBV11-2	TRBJ2-5	CASSLRASGSTETQYF
TRBV18	TRBJ2-2	CASAPGLADKTGELFF
TRBV7-8	TRBJ2-7	CASSAQTGDSYEQYF
TRBV29-1	TRBJ1-5	CSAAGGTNQPQHF
TRBV28	TRBJ2-6	CASIGTGAAGANVLTF
TRBV7-8	TRBJ2-5	CASSFTRSRGETQYF
TRBV6-1	TRBJ1-6	CASSPGGNSPLHF
TRBV25-1	TRBJ2-1	CASSVQYGEQFF
TRBV11-2	TRBJ1-5	CASSLGQGSNQPQHF
TRBV19	TRBJ1-5	CASSIKGSGNQPQHF
TRBV7-3	TRBJ2-2	CASSDRTGRTGELFF
TRBV7-9	TRBJ2-7	CASSLRGQSYEQYF
TRBV11-1	TRBJ1-4	CASSSGLSATNEKLFF
TRBV6-1	TRBJ2-1	CASSVGGPLGNEQFF
TRBV5-1	TRBJ2-7	CASRRNGPPYEQYF
TRBV6-6	TRBJ2-3	CASSYSRDFTTQYF
TRBV25-1	TRBJ1-4	CASSDYGTTNEKLFF
TRBV19	TRBJ1-3	CATLAGGLGNTIYF
TRBV6-6	TRBJ2-7	CASSYGGRSYEQYF
TRBV29-1	TRBJ1-1	CICTGVPNMSTEAFF
TRBV11-2	TRBJ2-2	CASSPRSGGLFF
TRBV6-1	TRBJ1-4	CASEGTTNEKLFF
TRBV6-1	TRBJ2-2	CASSGLAGGGTGELFF
TRBV6-5	TRBJ1-6	CASKTGGYNSPLHF
TRBV7-2	TRBJ1-2	CASSKGRAGGYTF
TRBV29-1	TRBJ1-3	CSVEGNRGLGNTIYF
TRBV7-9	TRBJ2-1	CASSLYGEGTSRANEQFF
TRBV5-1	TRBJ1-2	CASSLEVGGANGYTF